The clone carrying this T cell receptor beta chain rates as medium-sized. Its matching antigen is unknown. The sequence runs out 3 residues before the end of the CDR3; the remainder is reconstructed from the germline J gene. The data originate from a study of T cell clonality in common variable immunodeficiency. Control and CVID samples contributed equal amounts of genomic DNA. Here immunoSEQ multiplex PCR was the method, and the copy in TCRdb shows in-frame clones only, minus some. Observed in the sample are about 34,000 clones, none of them singletons. V shed 1 base and J shed 7 bases, with 17 bases lying between them. This CDR3 region has 16 residues. CDR1 is MNHNS, CDR2 SASEGT, per germline. Study outcomes and limitations: Fewer deletions and N-nucleotide insertions were reportedly seen in common variable immunodeficiency TCR beta sequences.

This sequence originates from a human donor with common variable immunodeficiency. The gene calls are TRBV6-1 and TRBJ2-4, with D unclear. The specimen was peripheral blood mononuclear cells. CDR3 protein: CASSEELARVLNIQYF. The DNA read from the CDR3 is TGTGCCAGCAGTGAAGAATTAGCACGGGTTTTGAACATT.